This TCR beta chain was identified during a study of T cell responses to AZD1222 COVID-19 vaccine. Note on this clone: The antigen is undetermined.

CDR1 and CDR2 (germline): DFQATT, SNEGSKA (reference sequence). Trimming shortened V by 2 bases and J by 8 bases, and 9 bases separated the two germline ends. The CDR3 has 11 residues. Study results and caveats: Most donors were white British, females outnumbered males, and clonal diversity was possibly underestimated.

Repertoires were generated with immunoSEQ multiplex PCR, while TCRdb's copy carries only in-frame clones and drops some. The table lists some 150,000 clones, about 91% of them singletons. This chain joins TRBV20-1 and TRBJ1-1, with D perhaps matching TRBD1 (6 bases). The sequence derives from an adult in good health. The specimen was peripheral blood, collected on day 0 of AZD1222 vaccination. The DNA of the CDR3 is TGCAGTGCTAGACCAGGGGTGGAAGCTTTCTTT. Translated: CSARPGVEAFF.